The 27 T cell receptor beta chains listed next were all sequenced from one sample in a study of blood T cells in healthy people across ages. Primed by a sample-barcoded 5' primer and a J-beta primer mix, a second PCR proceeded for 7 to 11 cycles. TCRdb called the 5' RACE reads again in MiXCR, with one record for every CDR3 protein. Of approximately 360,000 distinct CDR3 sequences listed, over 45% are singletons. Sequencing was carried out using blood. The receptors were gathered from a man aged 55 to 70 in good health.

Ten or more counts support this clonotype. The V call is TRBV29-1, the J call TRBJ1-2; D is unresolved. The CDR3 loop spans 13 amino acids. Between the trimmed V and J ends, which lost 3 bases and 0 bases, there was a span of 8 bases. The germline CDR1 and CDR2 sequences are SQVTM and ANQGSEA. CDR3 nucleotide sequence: TGCAGCGTTGAGCGGAATACTAACTATGGCTACACCTTC. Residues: CSVERNTNYGYTF. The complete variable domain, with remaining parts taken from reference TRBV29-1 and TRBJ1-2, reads SAVISQKPSRDICQRGTSLTIQCQVDSQVTMMFWYRQQPGQSLTLIATANQGSEATYESGFVIDKFPISRPNLTFSTLTVSNMSPEDSSIYLCSVERNTNYGYTFGSGTRLTVV.

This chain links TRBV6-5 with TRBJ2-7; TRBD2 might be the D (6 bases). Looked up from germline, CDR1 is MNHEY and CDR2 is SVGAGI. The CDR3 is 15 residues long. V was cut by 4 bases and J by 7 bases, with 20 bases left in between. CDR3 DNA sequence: TGTGCCAGCAGTTTCGGACTAAAGTTCTACAATGAGCAGTACTTC. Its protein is CASSFGLKFYNEQYF.

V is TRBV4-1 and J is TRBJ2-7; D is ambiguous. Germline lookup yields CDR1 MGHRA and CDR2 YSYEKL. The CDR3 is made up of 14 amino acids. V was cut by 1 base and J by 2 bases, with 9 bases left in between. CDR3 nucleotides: TGCGCCAGCAGCCAAGGGACGCCTACCTACGAGCAGTACTTC. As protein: CASSQGTPTYEQYF.

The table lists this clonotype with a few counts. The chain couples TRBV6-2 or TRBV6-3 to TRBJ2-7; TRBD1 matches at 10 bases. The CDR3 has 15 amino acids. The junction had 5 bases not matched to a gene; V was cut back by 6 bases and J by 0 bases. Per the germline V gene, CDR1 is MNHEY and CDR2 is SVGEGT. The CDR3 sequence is CASRTDRGLSYEQYF. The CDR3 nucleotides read TGTGCCAGCAGAACAGACAGGGGGCTCTCCTACGAGCAGTACTTC.

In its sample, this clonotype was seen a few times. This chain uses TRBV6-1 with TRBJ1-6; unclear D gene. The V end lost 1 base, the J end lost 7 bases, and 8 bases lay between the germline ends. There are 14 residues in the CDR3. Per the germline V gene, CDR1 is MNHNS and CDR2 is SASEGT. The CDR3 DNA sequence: TGTGCCAGCAGTGAAGGGCCGGACAATTCACCCCTCCACTTT. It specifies CASSEGPDNSPLHF.

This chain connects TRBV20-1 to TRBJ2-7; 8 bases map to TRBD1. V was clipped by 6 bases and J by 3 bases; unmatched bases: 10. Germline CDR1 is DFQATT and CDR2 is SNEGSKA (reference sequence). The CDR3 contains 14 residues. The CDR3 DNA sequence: TGCAGTGCGACCCCGGGACAGGTGATCTACGAGCAGTACTTC. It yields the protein CSATPGQVIYEQYF.

The CDR3 nucleotides read TGTGCCAGCAGTACGGCCGTTAATGAGCAGTTCTTC. Residues: CASSTAVNEQFF. This sequence joins TRBV12-3 or TRBV12-4 and TRBJ2-1; D not resolved. The CDR3 has 12 residues. V dropped 5 bases and J dropped 7 bases, with 9 bases sitting between them.

The CDR3 loop reads CASSRDSPYTDTQYF. CDR3 coding DNA: TGTGCCAGCAGCCGGGACAGCCCATACACAGATACGCAGTATTTT. This chain uses TRBV6-6 with TRBJ2-3; 7 bases agree with TRBD1. The CDR3 contains 15 residues. Germline trimming cut 6 bases from V and 2 bases from J; bases unmatched to any gene: 8. The germline V gene has CDR1 MNHNY and CDR2 SVGAGI (reference sequence).

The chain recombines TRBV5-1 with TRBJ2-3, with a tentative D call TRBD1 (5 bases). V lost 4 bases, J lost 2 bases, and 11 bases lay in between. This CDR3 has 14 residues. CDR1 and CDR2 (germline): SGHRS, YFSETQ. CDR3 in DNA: TGCGCCAGCAGCCCCAGGGATCTCACAGATACGCAGTATTTT. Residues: CASSPRDLTDTQYF.

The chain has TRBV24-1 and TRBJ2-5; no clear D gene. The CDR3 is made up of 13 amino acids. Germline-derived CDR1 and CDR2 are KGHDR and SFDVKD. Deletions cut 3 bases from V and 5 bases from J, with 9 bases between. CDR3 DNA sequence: TGTGCCACCAGTGATACCTACGTGGAGACCCAGTACTTC. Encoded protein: CATSDTYVETQYF.

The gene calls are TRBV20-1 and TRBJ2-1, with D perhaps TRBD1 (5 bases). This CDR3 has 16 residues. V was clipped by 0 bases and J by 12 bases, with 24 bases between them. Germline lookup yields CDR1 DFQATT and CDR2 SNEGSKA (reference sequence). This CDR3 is CSARDKDSGLGVGQFF. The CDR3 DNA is TGCAGTGCTAGAGATAAAGATAGTGGGCTAGGGGTTGGGCAGTTCTTC.

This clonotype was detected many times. The CDR3 loop reads CASRSDRGLLTKNIQYF. For the CDR3, the DNA is TGTGCCAGCAGGTCTGACAGGGGGCTACTCACCAAAAACATTCAGTACTTC. This sequence joins TRBV6-2 or TRBV6-3 and TRBJ2-4, with TRBD1 identical over 10 bases. This CDR3 region has 17 residues. V was clipped by 6 bases and J by 2 bases; unmatched bases: 10. The germline gives CDR1 MNHEY, CDR2 SVGEGT.

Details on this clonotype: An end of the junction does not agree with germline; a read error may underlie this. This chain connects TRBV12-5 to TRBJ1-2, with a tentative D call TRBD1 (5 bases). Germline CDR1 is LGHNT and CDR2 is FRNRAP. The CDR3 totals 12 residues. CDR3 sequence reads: CASFSGTYDYTF. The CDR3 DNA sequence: TGTGCTAGTTTTTCAGGGACCTATGACTACACCTTC.

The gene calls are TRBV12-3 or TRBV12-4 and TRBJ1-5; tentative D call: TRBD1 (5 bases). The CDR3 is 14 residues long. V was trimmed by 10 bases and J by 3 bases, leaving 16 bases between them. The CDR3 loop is CATNPSGHNQPQHF. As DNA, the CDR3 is TGTGCCACCAACCCGTCGGGGCACAATCAGCCCCAGCATTTT.

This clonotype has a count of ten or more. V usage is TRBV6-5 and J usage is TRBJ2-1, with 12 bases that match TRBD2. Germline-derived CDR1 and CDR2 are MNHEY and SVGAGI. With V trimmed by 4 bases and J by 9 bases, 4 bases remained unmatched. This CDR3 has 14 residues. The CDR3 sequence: CASSSGLAGSEQFF. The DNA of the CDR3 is TGTGCCAGCAGTTCCGGACTAGCGGGAAGTGAGCAGTTCTTC.

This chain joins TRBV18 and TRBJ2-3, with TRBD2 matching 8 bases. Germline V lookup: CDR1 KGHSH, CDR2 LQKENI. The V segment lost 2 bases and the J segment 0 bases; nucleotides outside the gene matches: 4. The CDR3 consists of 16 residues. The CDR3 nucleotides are TGTGCCAGCTCACCAAATCCTAGCGGGAGCACAGATACGCAGTATTTT. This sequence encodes CASSPNPSGSTDTQYF.

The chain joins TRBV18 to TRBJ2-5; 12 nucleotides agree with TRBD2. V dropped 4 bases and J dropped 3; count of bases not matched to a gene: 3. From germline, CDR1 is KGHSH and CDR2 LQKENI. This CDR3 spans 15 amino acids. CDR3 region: CASSRRTSGEETQYF. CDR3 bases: TGTGCCAGCTCACGACGGACTAGCGGGGAAGAGACCCAGTACTTC.

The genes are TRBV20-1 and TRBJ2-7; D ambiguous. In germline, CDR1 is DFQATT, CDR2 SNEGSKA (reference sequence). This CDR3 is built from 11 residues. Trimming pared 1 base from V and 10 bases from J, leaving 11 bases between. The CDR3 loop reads CSARVALGQYF. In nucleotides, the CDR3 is TGCAGTGCTAGAGTTGCCCTGGGTCAGTACTTC.

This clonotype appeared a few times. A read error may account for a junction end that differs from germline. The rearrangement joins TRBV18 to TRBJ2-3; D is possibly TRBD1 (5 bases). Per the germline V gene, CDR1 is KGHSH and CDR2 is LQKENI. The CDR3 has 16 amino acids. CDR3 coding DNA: TGTGCCAGCTCACCACCTCGCACAGGTGGCACGGATACGCAGTATTTT. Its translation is CASSPPRTGGTDTQYF. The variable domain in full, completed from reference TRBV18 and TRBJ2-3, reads NAGVMQNPRHLVRRRGQEARLRCSPMKGHSHVYWYRQLPEEGLKFMVYLQKENIIDESGMPKERFSAEFPKEGPSILRIQQVVRGDSAAYFCASSPPRTGGTDTQYFGPGTRLTVL.

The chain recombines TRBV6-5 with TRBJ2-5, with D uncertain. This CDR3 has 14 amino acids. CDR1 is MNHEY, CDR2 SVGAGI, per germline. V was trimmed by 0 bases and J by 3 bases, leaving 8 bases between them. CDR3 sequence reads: CASSYSGPKETQYF. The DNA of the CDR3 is TGTGCCAGCAGTTACTCAGGGCCCAAAGAGACCCAGTACTTC.

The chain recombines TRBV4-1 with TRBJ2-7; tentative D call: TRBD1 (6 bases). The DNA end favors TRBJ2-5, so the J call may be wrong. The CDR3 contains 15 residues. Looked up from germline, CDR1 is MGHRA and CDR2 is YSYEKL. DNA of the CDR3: TGCGCCAGCAGCCAAGATAGGGGCAGGGGAGAGACCCAGTACTTC. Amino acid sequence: CASSQDRGRGETQYF.

CDR3 bases: TGCAGCGGCCGACAGAAGACCTGGGGGGTACAAGAGACCCAGTACTTC. It is translated as CSGRQKTWGVQETQYF. The V gene is TRBV29-1, the J gene TRBJ2-5; D perhaps matches TRBD2 (6 bases). V lost 7 bases and J lost 2, with 23 bases in between. Germline V lookup: CDR1 SQVTM, CDR2 ANQGSEA. This CDR3 has 16 residues.

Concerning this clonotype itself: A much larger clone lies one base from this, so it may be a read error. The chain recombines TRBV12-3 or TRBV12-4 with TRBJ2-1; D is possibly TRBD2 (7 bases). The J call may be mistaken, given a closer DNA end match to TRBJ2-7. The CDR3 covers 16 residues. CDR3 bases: TGTGCCAGCAGGCCGGTTAGGGGGGGGGGCTACAATGAGCAGTACTTC. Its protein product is CASRPVRGGGYNEQYF.

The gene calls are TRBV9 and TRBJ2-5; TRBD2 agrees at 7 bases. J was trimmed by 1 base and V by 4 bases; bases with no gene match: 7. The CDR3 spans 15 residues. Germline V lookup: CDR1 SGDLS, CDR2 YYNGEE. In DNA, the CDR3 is TGTGCCAGCAGCCCCCGGGACTACACCCAAGAGACCCAGTACTTC. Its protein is CASSPRDYTQETQYF.

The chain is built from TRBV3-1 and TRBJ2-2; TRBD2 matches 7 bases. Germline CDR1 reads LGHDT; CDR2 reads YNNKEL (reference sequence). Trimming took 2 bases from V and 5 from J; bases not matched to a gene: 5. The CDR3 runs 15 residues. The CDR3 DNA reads TGTGCCAGCAGCCAACAGGGAGGGTGGACCGGGGAGCTGTTTTTT. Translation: CASSQQGGWTGELFF.

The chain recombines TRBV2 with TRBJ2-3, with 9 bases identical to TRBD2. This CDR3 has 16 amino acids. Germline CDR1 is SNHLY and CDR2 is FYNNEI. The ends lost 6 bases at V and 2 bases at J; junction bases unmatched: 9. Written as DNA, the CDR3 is TGTGCCAGCAGGAGGGGGATAGCGGGGGACACAGATACGCAGTATTTT. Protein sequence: CASRRGIAGDTDTQYF.

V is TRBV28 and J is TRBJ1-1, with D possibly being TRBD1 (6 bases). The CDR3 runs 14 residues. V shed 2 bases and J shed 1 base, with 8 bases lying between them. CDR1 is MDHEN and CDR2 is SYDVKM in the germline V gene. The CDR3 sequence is CASSLGQKNTEAFF. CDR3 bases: TGTGCCAGCAGTTTAGGACAGAAGAACACTGAAGCTTTCTTT.